This TCR beta chain was documented in a study of cytomegalovirus exposure and HLA in healthy donors. Study conclusions and caveats: Across donors, presence/absence analyses took sequencing depth to be roughly uniform.

In this sample, this clone turned up a few times. Its cognate antigen is unknown. The PCR ran on 60 Vbeta and 13 Jbeta primers. The assay was immunoSEQ multiplex PCR, and TCRdb's table has in-frame clones only and misses some. The table records some 110,000 clones, 9.5% of them present only once. CDR1 is LNHDA and CDR2 is SQIVND in the germline V gene (reference sequence). The trim removed 1 base at V and 9 bases at J, leaving 8 bases unmatched. This CDR3 is 15 amino acids long. The donors comprised healthy bone marrow donors. Sequenced: PBMCs. This chain uses TRBV19 with TRBJ2-1; 8 bases agree with TRBD2. This TCR was sampled from a man younger than 40 in good health and CMV-seronegative. The CDR3 reads CASSIGGSGMGEQFF. The CDR3 coding sequence is TGTGCCAGTAGTATAGGTGGTAGCGGGATGGGTGAGCAGTTCTTC.